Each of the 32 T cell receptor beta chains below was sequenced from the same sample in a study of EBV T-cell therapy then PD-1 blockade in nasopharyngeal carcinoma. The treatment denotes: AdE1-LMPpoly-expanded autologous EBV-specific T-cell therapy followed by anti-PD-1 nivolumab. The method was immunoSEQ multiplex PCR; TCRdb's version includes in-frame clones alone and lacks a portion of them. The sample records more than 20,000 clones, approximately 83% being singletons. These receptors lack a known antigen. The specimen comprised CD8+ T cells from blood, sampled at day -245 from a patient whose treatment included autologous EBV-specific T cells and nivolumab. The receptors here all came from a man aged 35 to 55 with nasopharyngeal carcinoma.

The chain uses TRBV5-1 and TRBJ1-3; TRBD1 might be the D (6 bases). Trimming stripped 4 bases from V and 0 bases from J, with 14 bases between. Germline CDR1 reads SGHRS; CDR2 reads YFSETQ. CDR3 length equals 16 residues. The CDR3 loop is CASSADSQSSGNTIYF. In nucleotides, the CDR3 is TGCGCCAGCAGCGCGGACAGTCAGAGCTCTGGAAACACCATATATTTT.

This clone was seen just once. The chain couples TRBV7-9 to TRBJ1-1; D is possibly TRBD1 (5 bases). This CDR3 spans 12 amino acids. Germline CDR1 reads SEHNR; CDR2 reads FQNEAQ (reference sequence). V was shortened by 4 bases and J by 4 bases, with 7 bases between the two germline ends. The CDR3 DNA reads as TGTGCCAGCAGCTCGAGGGGCACTGAAGCTTTCTTT. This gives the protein CASSSRGTEAFF.

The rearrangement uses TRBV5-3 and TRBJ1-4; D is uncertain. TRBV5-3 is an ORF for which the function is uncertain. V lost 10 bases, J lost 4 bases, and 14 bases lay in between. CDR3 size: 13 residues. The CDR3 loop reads CAPRASDNEKLFF. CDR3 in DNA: TGTGCCCCGAGGGCCTCGGATAATGAAAAACTGTTTTTT.

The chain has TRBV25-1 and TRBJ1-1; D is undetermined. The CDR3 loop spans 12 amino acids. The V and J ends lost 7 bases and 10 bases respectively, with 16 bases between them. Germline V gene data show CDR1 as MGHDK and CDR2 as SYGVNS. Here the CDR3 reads CASNWGTDGAFF. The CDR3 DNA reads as TGTGCCAGCAATTGGGGAACAGACGGAGCTTTCTTT.

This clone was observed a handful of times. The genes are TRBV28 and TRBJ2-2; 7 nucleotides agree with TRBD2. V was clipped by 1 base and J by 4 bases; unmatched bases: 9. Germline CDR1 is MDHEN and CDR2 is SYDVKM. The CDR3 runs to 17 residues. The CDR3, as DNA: TGTGCCAGCAGTTTATCTGTCGGCCTAGCGGTCACCGGGGAGCTGTTTTTT. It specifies CASSLSVGLAVTGELFF.

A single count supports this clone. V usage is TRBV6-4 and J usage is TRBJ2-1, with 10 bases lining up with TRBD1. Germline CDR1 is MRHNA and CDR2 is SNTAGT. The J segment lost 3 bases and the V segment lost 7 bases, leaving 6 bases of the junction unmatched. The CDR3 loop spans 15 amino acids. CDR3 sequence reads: CASTAGTGDYNEQFF. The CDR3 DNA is TGTGCCAGCACTGCCGGGACAGGGGACTACAATGAGCAGTTCTTC.

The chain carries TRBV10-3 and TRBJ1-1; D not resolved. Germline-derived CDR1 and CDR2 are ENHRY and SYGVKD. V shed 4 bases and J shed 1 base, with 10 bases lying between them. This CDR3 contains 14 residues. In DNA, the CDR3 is TGTGCCATCAGTGGAAGGCAGCAGAACACTGAAGCTTTCTTT. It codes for CAISGRQQNTEAFF.

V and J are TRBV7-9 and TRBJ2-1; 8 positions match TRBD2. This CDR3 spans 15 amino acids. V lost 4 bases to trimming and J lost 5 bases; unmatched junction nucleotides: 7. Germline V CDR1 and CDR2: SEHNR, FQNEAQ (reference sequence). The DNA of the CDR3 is TGTGCCAGCAGCTCCCAGCGGGGGATTAACAATGAGCAGTTCTTC. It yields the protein CASSSQRGINNEQFF.

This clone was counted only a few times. CDR3 loop: CASSLIALGGNTEAFF. CDR3 coding DNA: TGTGCCAGCAGCTTAATTGCCCTAGGGGGCAACACTGAAGCTTTCTTT. The chain employs TRBV7-3 and TRBJ1-1; 7 bases are shared with TRBD1. The CDR3 covers 16 residues. J gave up 2 bases and V 1 base, and 7 bases lay outside the gene matches. Germline-derived CDR1 and CDR2 are SGHTA and FQGTGA.

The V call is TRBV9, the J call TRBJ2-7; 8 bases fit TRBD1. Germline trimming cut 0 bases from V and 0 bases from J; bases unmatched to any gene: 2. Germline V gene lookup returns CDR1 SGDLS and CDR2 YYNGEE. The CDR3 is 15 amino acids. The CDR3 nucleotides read TGTGCCAGCAGCGTAGACGGGACAGGCTCCTACGAGCAGTACTTC. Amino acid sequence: CASSVDGTGSYEQYF.

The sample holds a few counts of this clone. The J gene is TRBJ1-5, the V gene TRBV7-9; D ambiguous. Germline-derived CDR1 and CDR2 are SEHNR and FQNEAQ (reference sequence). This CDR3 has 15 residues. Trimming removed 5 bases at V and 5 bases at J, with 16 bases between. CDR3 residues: CASSQTTAGDQPQHF. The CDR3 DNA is TGTGCCAGCAGCCAGACCACTGCTGGGGATCAGCCCCAGCATTTT.

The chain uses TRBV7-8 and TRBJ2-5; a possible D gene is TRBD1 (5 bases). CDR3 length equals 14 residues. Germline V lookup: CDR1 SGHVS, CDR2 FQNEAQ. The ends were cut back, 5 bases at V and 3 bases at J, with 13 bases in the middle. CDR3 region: CASSPRTRKETQYF. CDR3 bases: TGTGCCAGCAGCCCCAGGACAAGGAAAGAGACCCAGTACTTC.

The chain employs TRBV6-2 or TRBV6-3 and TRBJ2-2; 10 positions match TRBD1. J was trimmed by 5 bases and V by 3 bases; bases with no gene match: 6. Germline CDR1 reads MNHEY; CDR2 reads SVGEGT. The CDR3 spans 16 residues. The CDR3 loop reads CASSYPGTGETGELFF. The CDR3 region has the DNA TGTGCCAGCAGTTATCCCGGGACAGGGGAAACCGGGGAGCTGTTTTTT.

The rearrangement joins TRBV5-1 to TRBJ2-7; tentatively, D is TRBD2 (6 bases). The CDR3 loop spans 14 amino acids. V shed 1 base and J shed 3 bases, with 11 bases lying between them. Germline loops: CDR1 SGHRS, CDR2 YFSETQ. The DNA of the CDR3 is TGCGCCAGCAGCTTGACGTTGGGGGGCTACGAGCAGTACTTC. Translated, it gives CASSLTLGGYEQYF.

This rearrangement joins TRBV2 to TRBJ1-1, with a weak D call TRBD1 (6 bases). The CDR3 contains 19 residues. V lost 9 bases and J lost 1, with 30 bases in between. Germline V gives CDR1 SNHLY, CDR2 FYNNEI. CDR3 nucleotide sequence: TGTGCCAGACACGATCTTGAGCAGGATCAGGGGTGGAGGAACACTGAAGCTTTCTTT. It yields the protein CARHDLEQDQGWRNTEAFF.

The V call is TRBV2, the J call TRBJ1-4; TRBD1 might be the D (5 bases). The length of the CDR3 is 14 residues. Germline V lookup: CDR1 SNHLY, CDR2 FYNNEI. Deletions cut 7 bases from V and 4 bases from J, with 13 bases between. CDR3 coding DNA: TGTGCCAGCATTAAGGGGCCAGTTAATGAAAAACTGTTTTTT. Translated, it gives CASIKGPVNEKLFF.

The CDR3 DNA reads as TGTGCCAGCACCCGAGGTGGAGGGCGGGAGACCCAGTACTTC. Its translation is CASTRGGGRETQYF. This sequence joins TRBV2 and TRBJ2-5; TRBD2 might be the D (6 bases). This CDR3 is built from 14 residues. V was pared by 7 bases and J by 5 bases, with 17 bases between. The germline V gene encodes CDR1 SNHLY and CDR2 FYNNEI. The complete variable domain, with remaining parts taken from reference TRBV2 and TRBJ2-5, reads EPEVTQTPSHQVTQMGQEVILRCVPISNHLYFYWYRQILGQKVEFLVSFYNNEISEKSEIFDDQFSVERPDGSNFTLKIRSTKLEDSAMYFCASTRGGGRETQYFGPGTRLLVL.

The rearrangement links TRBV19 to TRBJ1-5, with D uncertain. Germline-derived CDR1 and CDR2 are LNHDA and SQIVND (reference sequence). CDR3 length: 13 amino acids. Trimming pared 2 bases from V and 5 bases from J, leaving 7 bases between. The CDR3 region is CASSISLHQPQHF. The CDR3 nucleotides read TGTGCCAGTAGTATATCTTTGCATCAGCCCCAGCATTTT.

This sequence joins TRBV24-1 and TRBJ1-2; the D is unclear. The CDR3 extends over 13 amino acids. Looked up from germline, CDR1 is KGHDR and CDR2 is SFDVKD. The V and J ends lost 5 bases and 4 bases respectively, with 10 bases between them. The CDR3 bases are TGTGCCACCAGTGCTTTTTGGGGCTATGGCTACACCTTC. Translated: CATSAFWGYGYTF.

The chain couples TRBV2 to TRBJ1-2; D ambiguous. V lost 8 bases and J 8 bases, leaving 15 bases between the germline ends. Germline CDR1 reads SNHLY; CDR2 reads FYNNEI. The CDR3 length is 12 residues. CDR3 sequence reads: CASPGGLRGYTF. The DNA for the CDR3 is TGTGCCAGCCCTGGCGGGTTACGGGGCTACACCTTC.

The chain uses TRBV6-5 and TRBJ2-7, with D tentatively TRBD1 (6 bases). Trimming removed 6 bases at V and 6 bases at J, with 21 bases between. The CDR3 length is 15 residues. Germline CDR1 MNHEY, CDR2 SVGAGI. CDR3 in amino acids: CASRAGQTGRAEQYF. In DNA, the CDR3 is TGTGCCAGCAGGGCGGGTCAGACAGGCCGGGCCGAGCAGTACTTC.

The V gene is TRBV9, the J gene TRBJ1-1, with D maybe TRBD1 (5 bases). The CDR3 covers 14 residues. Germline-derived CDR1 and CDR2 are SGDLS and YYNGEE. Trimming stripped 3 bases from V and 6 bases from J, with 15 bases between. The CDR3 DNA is TGTGCCAGCAGCGCGGGGCTTTTAGGTCCTGAAGCTTTCTTT. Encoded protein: CASSAGLLGPEAFF.

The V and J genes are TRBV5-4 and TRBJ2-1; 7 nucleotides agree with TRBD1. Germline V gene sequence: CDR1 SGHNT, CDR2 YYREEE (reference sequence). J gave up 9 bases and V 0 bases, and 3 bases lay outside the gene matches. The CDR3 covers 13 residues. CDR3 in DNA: TGTGCCAGCAGCTTGGGGGACAGAAGTGAGCAGTTCTTC. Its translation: CASSLGDRSEQFF. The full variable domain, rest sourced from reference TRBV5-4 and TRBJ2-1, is ETGVTQSPTHLIKTRGQQVTLRCSSQSGHNTVSWYQQALGQGPQFIFQYYREEENGRGNFPPRFSGLQFPNYSSELNVNALELDDSALYLCASSLGDRSEQFFGPGTRLTVL.

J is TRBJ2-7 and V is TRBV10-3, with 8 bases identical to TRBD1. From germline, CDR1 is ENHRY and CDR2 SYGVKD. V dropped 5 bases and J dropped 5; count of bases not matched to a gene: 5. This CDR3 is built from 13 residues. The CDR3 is CAISRQGSHEQYF. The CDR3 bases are TGTGCCATCAGTCGACAGGGGTCCCACGAGCAGTACTTC.

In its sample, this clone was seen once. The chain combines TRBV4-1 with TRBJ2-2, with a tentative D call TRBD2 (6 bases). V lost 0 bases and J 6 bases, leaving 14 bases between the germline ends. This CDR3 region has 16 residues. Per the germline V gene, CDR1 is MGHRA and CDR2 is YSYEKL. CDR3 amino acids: CASSQDQGREAGELFF. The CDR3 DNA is TGCGCCAGCAGCCAAGATCAGGGCAGGGAGGCCGGGGAGCTGTTTTTT.

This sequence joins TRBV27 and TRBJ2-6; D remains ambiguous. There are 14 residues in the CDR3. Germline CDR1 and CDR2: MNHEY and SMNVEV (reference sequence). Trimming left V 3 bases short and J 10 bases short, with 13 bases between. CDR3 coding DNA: TGTGCCAGCAGTTTTATCGATACCCTAAACGTCCTGACTTTC. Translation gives CASSFIDTLNVLTF.

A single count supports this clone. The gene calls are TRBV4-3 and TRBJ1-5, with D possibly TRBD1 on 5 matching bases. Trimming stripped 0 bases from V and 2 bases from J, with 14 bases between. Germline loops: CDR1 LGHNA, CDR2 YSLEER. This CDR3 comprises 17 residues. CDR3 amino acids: CASSQDITGDGNQPQHF. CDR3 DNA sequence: TGCGCCAGCAGCCAAGATATTACAGGTGATGGCAATCAGCCCCAGCATTTT.

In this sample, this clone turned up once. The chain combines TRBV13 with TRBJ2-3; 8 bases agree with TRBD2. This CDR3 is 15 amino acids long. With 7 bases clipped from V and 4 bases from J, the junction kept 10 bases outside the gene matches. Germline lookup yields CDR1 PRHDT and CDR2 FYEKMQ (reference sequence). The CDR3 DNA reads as TGTGCCAGCACCAAAGACGGGGGGGCGGCAGATACGCAGTATTTT. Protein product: CASTKDGGAADTQYF.

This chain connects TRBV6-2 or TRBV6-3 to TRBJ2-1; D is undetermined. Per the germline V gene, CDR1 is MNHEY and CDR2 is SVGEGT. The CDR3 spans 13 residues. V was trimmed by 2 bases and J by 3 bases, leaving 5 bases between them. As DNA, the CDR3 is TGTGCCAGCAGTTACAACAGCTACAATGAGCAGTTCTTC. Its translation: CASSYNSYNEQFF.

In DNA, the CDR3 is TGCAGCGTTGAAGAGGGGACAGGGCACGCGGAGACCCAGTACTTC. Translating it yields CSVEEGTGHAETQYF. The rearrangement joins TRBV29-1 to TRBJ2-5, with TRBD1 matching over 9 bases. Germline assignment: CDR1 SQVTM and CDR2 ANQGSEA. The CDR3 contains 15 residues. V was clipped by 0 bases and J by 5 bases; unmatched bases: 7.

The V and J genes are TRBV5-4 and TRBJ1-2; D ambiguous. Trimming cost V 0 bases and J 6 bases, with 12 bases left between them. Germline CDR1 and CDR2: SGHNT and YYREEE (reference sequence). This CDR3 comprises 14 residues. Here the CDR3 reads CASSLGDPGNGYTF. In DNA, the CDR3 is TGTGCCAGCAGCTTGGGAGACCCGGGGAATGGCTACACCTTC.

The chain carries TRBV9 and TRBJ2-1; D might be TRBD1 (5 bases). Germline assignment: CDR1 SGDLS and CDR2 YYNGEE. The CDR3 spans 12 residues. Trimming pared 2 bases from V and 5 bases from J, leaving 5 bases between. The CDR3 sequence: CASSVRDNEQFF. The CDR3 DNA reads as TGTGCCAGCAGCGTCAGGGACAATGAGCAGTTCTTC.